These 19 T cell receptor beta chains share one sample of origin, sequenced in a study of CD4+ T cells in melanoma. Only in-frame clones appear in the TCRdb table, and some are missing; sequencing was by immunoSEQ multiplex PCR. Found here are more than 90,000 clones, 92% of them singletons; the top ten hold around 3%. The material sequenced was peripheral blood. These receptor sequences come from a human donor with melanoma.

This chain joins TRBV14 and TRBJ1-2; 7 bases line up with TRBD1. CDR3 length equals 20 residues. V lost 1 base, J lost 3 bases, and 20 bases stayed unmatched. The germline gives CDR1 SGHDN, CDR2 FVKESK. As DNA, the CDR3 is TGTGCCAGCAGCCAAGTTATACCTAACAGGGGTCTTTTCACGGACTATGGCTACACCTTC. It codes for CASSQVIPNRGLFTDYGYTF.

This chain uses TRBV4-3 with TRBJ2-6; TRBD2 might be the D (6 bases). The CDR3 extends over 16 amino acids. Germline-derived CDR1 and CDR2 are LGHNA and YSLEER. V gave up 8 bases and J gave up 0 bases, with 14 bases separating them. The CDR3 DNA follows: TGCGCCAGCGGTCAGGGAGGTAGCTCTGGGGCCAACGTCCTGACTTTC. It codes for CASGQGGSSGANVLTF.

The V call is TRBV9, the J call TRBJ1-2, with D perhaps TRBD1 (5 bases). Trimming stripped 0 bases from V and 6 bases from J, with 15 bases between. The CDR3 has 15 amino acids. Germline CDR1 is SGDLS and CDR2 is YYNGEE. In DNA form, the CDR3 reads TGTGCCAGCAGCGTAGCGCAGGGTGAAGCGGATGGCTACACCTTC. It specifies CASSVAQGEADGYTF.

The rearrangement links TRBV10-3 to TRBJ2-5; 13 nucleotides line up with TRBD2. Trimming removed 8 bases from V and 4 bases from J; junction bases left unmatched: 4. Germline loops: CDR1 ENHRY, CDR2 SYGVKD. This CDR3 has 14 amino acids. The CDR3 DNA is TGTGCCATCGGCGGACTAGCGGGAGTAGAGACCCAGTACTTC. Translating it yields CAIGGLAGVETQYF.

The chain has TRBV4-2 and TRBJ2-1; 7 nucleotides match TRBD2. The CDR3 is made up of 15 amino acids. Germline V gives CDR1 LGHNA, CDR2 YNFKEQ. The V and J ends lost 2 bases and 7 bases, in that order; junction bases with no gene match: 8. In nucleotides, the CDR3 is TGTGCCAGCAGCCAAATAACTAGCGTGGCGAATGAGCAGTTCTTC. This codes for CASSQITSVANEQFF.

The chain is built from TRBV20-1 and TRBJ2-5; D unresolved. Germline CDR1 and CDR2: DFQATT and SNEGSKA (reference sequence). Trimming removed 7 bases from V and 4 bases from J, with 10 bases in between. There are 11 residues in the CDR3. The CDR3 sequence is CSVSKIETQYF. The CDR3 nucleotides are TGCAGTGTCAGCAAGATAGAGACCCAGTACTTC.

The chain links TRBV9 to TRBJ1-2; a possible D gene is TRBD1 (6 bases). The CDR3 totals 15 residues. V was pared by 0 bases and J by 4 bases, with 13 bases between. Per the germline V gene, CDR1 is SGDLS and CDR2 is YYNGEE. The CDR3 reads CASSVATGAGYGYTF. CDR3 DNA: TGTGCCAGCAGCGTAGCAACGGGGGCGGGCTATGGCTACACCTTC. Full variable domain (missing parts from reference TRBV9 and TRBJ1-2): DSGVTQTPKHLITATGQRVTLRCSPRSGDLSVYWYQQSLDQGLQFLIQYYNGEERAKGNILERFSAQQFPDLHSELNLSSLELGDSALYFCASSVATGAGYGYTFGSGTRLTVV.

The chain uses TRBV2 and TRBJ2-3; the D gene is possibly TRBD1 (5 bases). The length of the CDR3 is 13 residues. The V and J ends lost 6 bases and 5 bases respectively, with 12 bases between them. Germline CDR1 and CDR2: SNHLY and FYNNEI. The CDR3: CASSSQGLDTQYF. CDR3 in DNA: TGTGCCAGCAGCTCTCAGGGCCTAGATACGCAGTATTTT.

The CDR3 protein is CASSQRGGSSYNEQFF. DNA for the CDR3: TGTGCCAGCAGCCAACGCGGGGGGAGCTCCTACAATGAGCAGTTCTTC. The chain employs TRBV4-2 and TRBJ2-1, with TRBD2 identical over 8 bases. Germline V gene sequence: CDR1 LGHNA, CDR2 YNFKEQ. After removal of 2 bases from V and 0 bases from J, the junction contained 3 bases not matched to a gene. The CDR3 is 16 residues long.

The chain uses TRBV11-1 and TRBJ2-5, with 8 bases matching TRBD2. The V gene end was trimmed by 8 bases and the J gene end by 5 bases; junction bases not matched to a gene: 7. CDR3 size: 13 residues. Germline V gene lookup returns CDR1 SGHAT and CDR2 FQDESV (reference sequence). The chain's CDR3 is CASSAAGVETQYF. The DNA for the CDR3 is TGTGCCAGCTCTGCAGCGGGAGTTGAGACCCAGTACTTC.

This chain joins TRBV28 and TRBJ1-5; 7 nucleotides align to TRBD1. The CDR3 loop spans 17 amino acids. Per germline, CDR1 MDHEN and CDR2 SYDVKM. The V segment lost 7 bases and the J segment 7 bases; nucleotides outside the gene matches: 19. The CDR3 spells CASTKTGKRGRSQPQHF. In nucleotides, the CDR3 is TGTGCCAGCACTAAGACAGGGAAAAGGGGAAGGAGCCAGCCCCAGCATTTT.

The chain recombines TRBV23-1 with TRBJ2-5, with D tentatively TRBD1 (6 bases). TRBV23-1 is labeled an ORF, and its function is uncertain. The CDR3 contains 13 residues. CDR3 in amino acids: CDLRTAKSETQYF. CDR3 DNA: TGCGACCTTCGGACAGCAAAGAGTGAGACCCAGTACTTC.

The chain has TRBV15 and TRBJ1-2, with 7 bases lining up with TRBD1. Per the germline V gene, CDR1 is LNHNV and CDR2 is YYDKDF (reference sequence). The CDR3 consists of 17 residues. The V gene end was trimmed by 0 bases and the J gene end by 4 bases; junction bases not matched to a gene: 11. The CDR3, as DNA: TGTGCCACCAGCAGAGACCATGCAGGGGGACAGACCTATGGCTACACCTTC. The encoded protein is CATSRDHAGGQTYGYTF. Variable domain in full (rest from reference TRBV15 and TRBJ1-2): DAMVIQNPRYQVTQFGKPVTLSCSQTLNHNVMYWYQQKSSQAPKLLFHYYDKDFNNEADTPDNFQSRRPNTSFCFLDIRSPGLGDTAMYLCATSRDHAGGQTYGYTFGSGTRLTVV.

The rearrangement joins TRBV5-1 to TRBJ2-7; TRBD1 aligns across 8 bases. V lost 5 bases to trimming and J lost 1 base; unmatched junction nucleotides: 8. The CDR3 has 15 residues. The germline V gene encodes CDR1 SGHRS and CDR2 YFSETQ. CDR3 sequence reads: CASRPGQGGSYEQYF. CDR3 DNA sequence: TGCGCCAGCAGACCCGGACAGGGTGGGTCCTACGAGCAGTACTTC.

This chain uses TRBV7-3 with TRBJ2-3; D may be TRBD1 (5 bases). This CDR3 region has 15 residues. Germline V gives CDR1 SGHTA, CDR2 FQGTGA. V lost 2 bases and J lost 5, with 14 bases in between. The CDR3 is CASSLQTRQGDTQYF. The CDR3 nucleotides read TGTGCCAGCAGCTTACAGACACGCCAGGGAGATACGCAGTATTTT.

The rearrangement links TRBV4-1 to TRBJ2-5; perhaps TRBD2 as D (6 bases). The germline V gene encodes CDR1 MGHRA and CDR2 YSYEKL. Trimming removed 0 bases from V and 4 bases from J, with 21 bases in between. CDR3 length: 18 residues. For the CDR3, the DNA is TGCGCCAGCAGCCAAGATCTACGGCGGGGTATTCGGGGAGAGACCCAGTACTTC. It encodes CASSQDLRRGIRGETQYF.

J is TRBJ1-4 and V is TRBV7-2, with D unresolved. Germline-derived CDR1 and CDR2 are SGHTA and FQGNSA. This CDR3 has 17 amino acids. Trimming stripped 1 base from V and 2 bases from J, with 14 bases between. The CDR3 sequence: CASSLDRNSGTNEKLFF. The CDR3 bases are TGTGCCAGCAGCTTAGATCGCAACTCGGGTACTAATGAAAAACTGTTTTTT.

V gene TRBV6-1 combines with J gene TRBJ1-5; D remains unclear. V was shortened by 2 bases and J by 0 bases, with 8 bases between the two germline ends. Germline V CDR1 and CDR2: MNHNS, SASEGT. This CDR3 contains 15 residues. In DNA form, the CDR3 reads TGTGCCAGCAGTGAATCCGGGAATAGCAATCAGCCCCAGCATTTT. This encodes CASSESGNSNQPQHF.

The chain joins TRBV4-3 to TRBJ2-7; the D call may be TRBD1 or TRBD2 (5 bases each). Trimming removed 0 bases from V and 2 bases from J, with 14 bases in between. Germline loops: CDR1 LGHNA, CDR2 YSLEER. This CDR3 is built from 16 residues. The CDR3 DNA sequence: TGCGCCAGCAGCCAAGATGCAAGGGGAGAGGCCTACGAGCAGTACTTC. It is translated as CASSQDARGEAYEQYF.